The present entry profiles one T cell receptor (beta chain) with its context. Its recognized antigen is unknown. No much larger clonotype is one base removed from it; base qualities were not supplied. Patients with autoimmune disease history or receiving systemic immunosuppression were excluded from the trial. Peripheral blood for TCR sequencing was collected from all dose cohorts at baseline, on cycle 4 day 1, and on cycle 7 day 1. Samples were obtained from an open-label, multicenter, first-in-human phase I dose-escalation trial of ivuxolimab. Adults with locally advanced or metastatic melanoma, renal cell, hepatocellular, or head and neck squamous cell carcinoma were enrolled in the trial. CD4+ and CD8+ T cells were sorted separately from peripheral blood before TCR sequencing. For sequencing of the TCRbeta CDR3 region, genomic DNA was extracted from the sorted cells. The immunoSEQ Assay was used for sequencing of TCRbeta CDR3 regions. TCRdb holds this immuneACCESS table with in-frame rearrangements only. Some clones are missing; in checked studies, unresolved V genes explain under half, and the rest has no known cause. Within this sample are 99,000 or so clones, with approximately 95% of them counted one time only. Approximately 0.18% of the sample is taken by the ten largest.

V loses 10 bases of germline sequence and J loses 5 bases, and the interval between the two ends is 17 bases. Based on the germline V gene (reference sequence), the CDR1 and CDR2 sequences are WNHNN and SYGVQD. From the cysteine through the phenylalanine, the CDR3 covers 13 amino acids. The only DNA kept is the CDR3, 39 bases in frame from the first base. This specimen belongs to a study of OX40 agonist ivuxolimab in advanced cancers. Regarding the research as a whole: Ivuxolimab, which targeted the costimulatory receptor OX40 (CD134), was an agonistic, fully human IgG2 monoclonal antibody. Patients were allowed to have had prior anti-PD-1, anti-PD-L1 or anti-CTLA-4 therapy, and approximately 40% of the dose-escalation patients had previously received checkpoint inhibitors. Of the approximately 50 dose-escalation patients, hepatocellular carcinoma was present in around 20, melanoma in roughly 15, renal cell carcinoma in 9 and head and neck cancer in 9. In the dose-escalation cohort, 70% to 90% of patients were male, and the mean age was approximately 60 years with a range of roughly 20 to 85. Partial responses occurred in three dose-escalation patients: two with cutaneous melanoma and one with hepatocellular carcinoma. The purpose of peripheral TCRbeta sequencing was to test whether ivuxolimab changed TCR sequence diversity and led to clonal T-cell expansion. The paper reports the monotherapy dose-escalation portion (N of about 47 patients) of the phase I ivuxolimab trial. Intravenous ivuxolimab was administered to patients every 2 weeks at six dose levels: 0.01, 0.1, 0.3, 1.5, 3 and 10 mg/kg. Study-level results and caveats: Partial responders in the 0.1-3.0 mg/kg groups had among the lowest normalized peripheral clonal expansion, especially among CD8+ T cells. After ivuxolimab, expanded clones were on average more numerous among CD8+ T cells than among CD4+ T cells. At doses of 0.1 to 3.0 mg/kg, clonal expansion of both CD4+ and CD8+ T cells in blood was seen between baseline and week 6. Antigen specificity was not determined for the clonally expanded peripheral T cells. Low levels of normalized T-cell clonal expansion were also shown by some nonresponding patients.

The chain is made from TRBV10-1 and TRBJ2-5; the D segment cannot be called with confidence. The source is an adult with an advanced solid tumor such as melanoma, head and neck, liver or kidney cancer. Specimen: CD4+ or CD8+ T cells sorted from blood, collected in a trial of the OX40 agonist ivuxolimab. This receptor has the CDR3 CANPPLIEETQYF. The DNA sequence is as follows: TGCGCCAACCCACCCTTGATAGAGGAGACCCAGTACTTC.